This T cell receptor (beta chain) was documented in a study of sequential checkpoint blockade in melanoma. Libraries were prepared by immunoSEQ multiplex PCR; TCRdb keeps only in-frame clonotypes and omits some of them. Of approximately 29,000 clones listed, 83% are singletons. V gave up 6 bases and J gave up 1 base; unmatched junction bases: 4. The CDR3 spans 16 residues. Germline V gene lookup returns CDR1 MGHDK and CDR2 SYGVNS. The sample's treatment: randomized to nivolumab then ipilimumab (arm A) or the reverse (arm B). The sequence derives from a human donor with melanoma. V usage is TRBV25-1 and J usage is TRBJ2-2, with TRBD2 matching over 11 bases. Sequencing was performed on CD8+ T cells sorted from blood (inferred from file names), taken from a patient given nivolumab and ipilimumab in sequence. Here the CDR3 DNA reads TGTGCCAGCAGAACCGGGACTAGCGGGAACACCGGGGAGCTGTTTTTT. Its protein is CASRTGTSGNTGELFF.